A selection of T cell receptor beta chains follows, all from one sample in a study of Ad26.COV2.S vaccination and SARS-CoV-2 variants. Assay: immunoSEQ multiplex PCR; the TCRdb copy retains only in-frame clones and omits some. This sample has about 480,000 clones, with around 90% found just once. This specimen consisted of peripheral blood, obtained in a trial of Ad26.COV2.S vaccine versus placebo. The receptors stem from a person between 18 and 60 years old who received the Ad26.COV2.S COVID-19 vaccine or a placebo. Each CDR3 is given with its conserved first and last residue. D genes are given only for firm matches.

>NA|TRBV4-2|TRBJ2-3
CASSQEAGDTQYF
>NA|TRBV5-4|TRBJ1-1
CASSLAKLNTEAFF
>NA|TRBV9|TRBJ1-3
CASSVAGADSGNTIYF
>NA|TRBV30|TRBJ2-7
CAWSTARDGEQYF
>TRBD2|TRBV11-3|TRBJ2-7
CASSLTGTTEQYF
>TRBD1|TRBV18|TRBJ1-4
CASSQTGGAQSNEKLFF
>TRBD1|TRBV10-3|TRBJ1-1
CAIRIRDSEAFF
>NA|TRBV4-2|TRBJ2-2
CASSQDGPPNTGELFF
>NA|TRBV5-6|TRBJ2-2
CASSLERGGGELFF
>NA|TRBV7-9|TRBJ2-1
CASSSTSSSLSEQFF
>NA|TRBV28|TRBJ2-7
CASTHHRDIGRYEQYF
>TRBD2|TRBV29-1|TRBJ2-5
CSVGEGRLETQYF
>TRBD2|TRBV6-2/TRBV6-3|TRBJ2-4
CASSRTSGGGNIQYF
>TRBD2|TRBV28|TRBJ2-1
CASIGGRGWINEQFF
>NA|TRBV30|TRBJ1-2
CAWSGVRYGYTF
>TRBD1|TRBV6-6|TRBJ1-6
CASRGTGGNSPLHF
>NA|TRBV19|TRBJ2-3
CASSMVLAHTDTQYF
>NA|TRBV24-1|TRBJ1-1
CATSPGTNTEAFF
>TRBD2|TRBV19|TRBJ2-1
CASSTLAGGERGNEQFF
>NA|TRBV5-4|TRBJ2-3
CASSLVSGTQYF
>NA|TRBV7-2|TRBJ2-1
CASSTARGGSYNEQFF
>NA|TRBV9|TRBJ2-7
CASTPGGRSYEQYF
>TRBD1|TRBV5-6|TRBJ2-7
CASSLQGPYEQYF
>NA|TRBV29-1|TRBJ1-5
CSVERGEGQPQHF
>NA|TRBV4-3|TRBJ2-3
CASSQDGGITQYF
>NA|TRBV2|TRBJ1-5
CASSVGRVDNQPQHF
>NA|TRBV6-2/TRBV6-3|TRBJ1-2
CASSYYGNYGYTF
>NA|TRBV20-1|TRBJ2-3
CSASRRGPSTDTQYF
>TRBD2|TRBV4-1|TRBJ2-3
CASSQYPATSGRYTDTQYF
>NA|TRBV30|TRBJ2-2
CAWSVQVNTGELFF
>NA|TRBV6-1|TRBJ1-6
CASSEFIGGRSPLHF
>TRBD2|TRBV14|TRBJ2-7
CASSPSGAGPPYEQYF